Following are 21 T cell receptor beta chains from one sample sequenced in a study of CD8 T cells in Susac syndrome. Random hexamers were used to reverse transcribe roughly 0.45 to 1 ug of RNA. MiXCR, run by TCRdb on the immunoSEQ multiplex PCR reads, gives a single entry per CDR3 protein. The sample has about 300,000 distinct CDR3 sequences; approximately 85% are singletons. The sequencing sample was made of CD8+ T cells from PBMCs. The receptor source for this set is a human donor with multiple sclerosis.

The V call is TRBV30, the J call TRBJ1-2; D gene ambiguous. Trimming took 6 bases from V and 4 from J, leaving 12 bases between them. The CDR3 has 12 residues. Germline-derived CDR1 and CDR2 are GTSNPN and SVGIG (reference sequence). The CDR3 coding sequence is TGTGCCTGCCGCAGTGAGGGCTATGGCTACACCTTC. Translating it yields CACRSEGYGYTF.

The chain carries TRBV15 and TRBJ1-4; 7 bases fit TRBD1. This CDR3 is 17 amino acids long. J was trimmed by 0 bases and V by 1 base; bases with no gene match: 5. CDR1 and CDR2 (germline): LNHNV, YYDKDF (reference sequence). The CDR3 DNA is TGTGCCACCAGCAGAGTGGGACAGCCTGCAACTAATGAAAAACTGTTTTTT. Amino acids: CATSRVGQPATNEKLFF. Variable domain in full (rest from reference TRBV15 and TRBJ1-4): DAMVIQNPRYQVTQFGKPVTLSCSQTLNHNVMYWYQQKSSQAPKLLFHYYDKDFNNEADTPDNFQSRRPNTSFCFLDIRSPGLGDTAMYLCATSRVGQPATNEKLFFGSGTQLSVL.

CDR3 residues: CASSSPYGEEKLFF. The CDR3 DNA sequence: TGTGCCAGCAGTTCCCCCTACGGGGAGGAAAAACTGTTTTTT. The chain joins TRBV12-3 or TRBV12-4 to TRBJ1-4, with unresolved D. There are 14 residues in the CDR3. Trimming stripped 4 bases from V and 8 bases from J, with 14 bases between.

The chain has TRBV27 and TRBJ2-7, with 9 nucleotides matching TRBD1. Trimming cost V 6 bases and J 2 bases; bases outside gene matches: 8. This CDR3 is 15 amino acids long. In germline, CDR1 is MNHEY, CDR2 SMNVEV (reference sequence). The CDR3 loop is CASRLDRGFPYEQYF. The CDR3 nucleotides read TGTGCCAGCAGGTTGGACAGGGGTTTTCCCTACGAGCAGTACTTC.

The rearrangement joins TRBV27 to TRBJ1-2, with D possibly TRBD1 on 5 matching bases. This CDR3 comprises 14 residues. Germline loops: CDR1 MNHEY, CDR2 SMNVEV (reference sequence). V lost 2 bases to trimming and J lost 5 bases, with 12 bases between them. The CDR3 sequence: CASSLGAAPYGYTF. In nucleotides, the CDR3 is TGTGCCAGCAGTTTAGGGGCAGCTCCGTATGGCTACACCTTC.

This clonotype has a single count. The J gene is TRBJ1-2, the V gene TRBV7-6, with 10 nucleotides matching TRBD1. V was clipped by 7 bases and J by 4 bases; unmatched bases: 3. The CDR3 is 13 residues long. The V gene's germline CDR1 is SGHVS and CDR2 FNYEAQ. The CDR3 loop reads CASTDRGGYGYTF. The DNA of the CDR3 is TGTGCCAGCACGGACAGGGGGGGCTATGGCTACACCTTC.

J is TRBJ2-2 and V is TRBV27, with 13 bases aligning to TRBD2. The CDR3 spans 17 residues. Trimming removed 2 bases from V and 4 bases from J; junction bases left unmatched: 4. CDR1 and CDR2 (germline): MNHEY, SMNVEV (reference sequence). CDR3 sequence (DNA): TGTGCCAGCAGTTTACTCGGGACTAGCGGGACCACCGGGGAGCTGTTTTTT. Translation: CASSLLGTSGTTGELFF.

The chain uses TRBV13 and TRBJ2-7; the match to TRBD2 covers 16 bases. Germline trimming cut 5 bases from V and 1 base from J; bases unmatched to any gene: 8. Per the germline V gene, CDR1 is PRHDT and CDR2 is FYEKMQ (reference sequence). The CDR3 has 18 amino acids. The CDR3 coding sequence is TGTGCCAGCAGCCCCGGGACTAGCGGGAGGGCCAGGTCCTACGAGCAGTACTTC. It yields the protein CASSPGTSGRARSYEQYF.

This clonotype was detected only once. CDR3 loop: CASSASGSRYEQYF. As DNA, the CDR3 is TGTGCCAGCAGCGCTAGCGGGAGTAGGTACGAGCAGTACTTC. The rearrangement links TRBV7-6 to TRBJ2-7, with 10 positions matching TRBD2. CDR1 is SGHVS, CDR2 FNYEAQ, per germline. The ends lost 5 bases at V and 4 bases at J; junction bases unmatched: 5. The CDR3 covers 14 residues.

The chain joins TRBV25-1 to TRBJ2-2; D not certain. The CDR3 is made up of 17 amino acids. Germline V gene lookup returns CDR1 MGHDK and CDR2 SYGVNS. The V gene lost 1 base and the J gene lost 5 bases, with 17 bases spanning the gap. The chain's CDR3 is CASSEFRSVAETGELFF. The CDR3 DNA reads TGTGCCAGCAGTGAATTTAGGTCGGTAGCAGAGACCGGGGAGCTGTTTTTT.

J is TRBJ2-7 and V is TRBV27; D may be TRBD2 (6 bases). V shed 0 bases and J shed 1 base, with 13 bases lying between them. Germline CDR1 reads MNHEY; CDR2 reads SMNVEV (reference sequence). There are 16 residues in the CDR3. The CDR3: CASSLSPDGGSYEQYF. CDR3 nucleotide sequence: TGTGCCAGCAGTTTATCGCCAGACGGGGGATCCTACGAGCAGTACTTC.

The V and J genes are TRBV6-2 or TRBV6-3 and TRBJ1-2, with TRBD1 as a possible D gene (5 bases). The CDR3 sequence is 16 residues long. Germline V gives CDR1 MNHEY, CDR2 SVGEGT. The V gene lost 8 bases and the J gene lost 0 bases, with 19 bases spanning the gap. The CDR3 sequence is CASRSADIRTNYGYTF. As DNA, the CDR3 is TGTGCCAGCCGTTCTGCGGACATCCGGACTAACTATGGCTACACCTTC.

This chain uses TRBV28 with TRBJ1-4, with D perhaps matching TRBD1 (5 bases). Germline V lookup: CDR1 MDHEN, CDR2 SYDVKM. CDR3 length: 16 amino acids. Between the trimmed V and J ends, which lost 5 bases and 5 bases, there was a span of 18 bases. In DNA form, the CDR3 reads TGTGCCAGCAGTCCTTTAACCGGGACTGGGAATGAAAAACTGTTTTTT. Its protein is CASSPLTGTGNEKLFF.

The chain uses TRBV12-3 or TRBV12-4 and TRBJ1-2, with 10 nucleotides matching TRBD1. The CDR3 is made up of 14 amino acids. The ends lost 5 bases at V and 4 bases at J; junction bases unmatched: 4. The CDR3 region is CASSIWDRGYGYTF. CDR3 nucleotide sequence: TGTGCCAGCAGTATCTGGGACAGGGGCTATGGCTACACCTTC.

The chain joins TRBV28 to TRBJ1-1, with 9 nucleotides matching TRBD1. With 9 bases clipped from V and 9 bases from J, the junction kept 2 bases outside the gene matches. The germline V gene encodes CDR1 MDHEN and CDR2 SYDVKM. This CDR3 is built from 10 residues. CDR3 loop: CASNRGQAFF. CDR3 in DNA: TGTGCCAGTAACAGGGGGCAAGCTTTCTTT.

For this clonotype: Relative to the germline gene, one junction end is altered; a read error may explain this. The chain combines TRBV7-6 with TRBJ2-5; possible D gene TRBD2, 5 bases. CDR3 length equals 15 residues. The V gene's germline CDR1 is SGHVS and CDR2 FNYEAQ. DNA of the CDR3: TGTGCCAGCAGCCTAGCCCTGGGGTACCAAGAGACCCAGTACTTC. Amino acid sequence: CASSLALGYQETQYF.

V usage is TRBV28 and J usage is TRBJ2-1, with TRBD1 as a possible D gene (6 bases). V lost 11 bases, J lost 9 bases, and 23 bases lay in between. Germline V lookup: CDR1 MDHEN, CDR2 SYDVKM. The CDR3 extends over 14 amino acids. The CDR3 DNA reads as TGTGCCGGACGGACGATTGGGGCAGGGGTTGAGCAGTTCTTC. Residues: CAGRTIGAGVEQFF.

J is TRBJ2-1 and V is TRBV29-1; 11 nucleotides align to TRBD1. The CDR3 loop spans 12 amino acids. Germline V gives CDR1 SQVTM, CDR2 ANQGSEA. The V segment lost 6 bases and the J segment 9 bases; nucleotides outside the gene matches: 4. The CDR3 nucleotides read TGCAGCGTGGGACAGGGGGAGTTTGAGCAGTTCTTC. Its protein product is CSVGQGEFEQFF.

A single count supports this clonotype. The gene calls are TRBV4-3 and TRBJ2-7, with TRBD2 matching 7 bases. The junction had 14 bases not matched to a gene; V was cut back by 0 bases and J by 3 bases. The CDR3 totals 18 residues. Germline V gives CDR1 LGHNA, CDR2 YSLEER. The CDR3 spells CASSQEGFGASGIYEQYF. The DNA for the CDR3 is TGCGCCAGCAGCCAAGAGGGGTTTGGGGCTAGCGGAATCTACGAGCAGTACTTC.

This chain links TRBV11-2 with TRBJ2-1; D gene unclear. Trimming stripped 4 bases from V and 10 bases from J, with 20 bases between. The CDR3 is made up of 15 amino acids. CDR1 is SGHAT and CDR2 is FQNNGV in the germline V gene. This CDR3 reads CASSYLADGKEEQFF. CDR3 nucleotides: TGTGCCAGCAGCTACCTCGCAGACGGCAAGGAGGAGCAGTTCTTC.

About this clonotype: At one boundary the junction diverges from the germline segment, which might be a read error. This sequence joins TRBV12-3 or TRBV12-4 and TRBJ2-1; 7 bases fit TRBD1. This CDR3 is 14 amino acids long. The CDR3 region is CASRLGTDYNEQFF. The DNA for the CDR3 is TGTGCCAGCAGGTTAGGGACAGACTACAATGAGCAGTTCTTC.